The rows below give T cell receptor beta chains drawn from one sample of a study of cytomegalovirus exposure and HLA in healthy donors. Libraries were prepared by immunoSEQ multiplex PCR; TCRdb keeps only in-frame clonotypes and omits some of them. The sample lists tens of thousands of clones, about 73% occurring once. The sequenced sample was PBMCs. These receptors all stem from a woman in her forties or fifties in good health and CMV-seropositive. Each CDR3 is given with its conserved first and last residue. A D gene is named only where the DNA matches it firmly. A clone size is listed for some rows: how often the clone was seen (once, few, many), or a class if it is expanded.

TRBD2 TRBJ2-1 - 16 TRBV18 TGTGCCAGCTCACAGCTTGGGACTAGCGGGAAAAATGAGCAGTTCTTC CASSQLGTSGKNEQFF
TRBD2 TRBJ2-1 - 15 TRBV7-8 TGTGCGACCAGCTTTGGGGGCGGGGGGTACAATGAGCAGTTCTTC CATSFGGGGYNEQFF
- TRBJ2-5 - 15 TRBV7-8 TGTGCCAGCAGTTCTCTAGGAAGGGGGGGAGAGACCCAGTACTTC CASSSLGRGGETQYF
TRBD2 TRBJ2-5 - 16 TRBV5-1 TGCGCCAGCAGCTTGGGGATAGCGGGAAGGGTGGAGACCCAGTACTTC CASSLGIAGRVETQYF
- TRBJ2-3 once 16 TRBV29-1 TGCAGCGTTGAGGCTTGGACTTCGATAGCTACAGATACGCAGTATTTT CSVEAWTSIATDTQYF
- TRBJ2-7 - 12 TRBV19 TGTGCCAGTAGTATAGGAGGAGGCGAGCAGTACTTC CASSIGGGEQYF
- TRBJ2-2 - 15 TRBV9 TGTGCCGGCAGCGAGAGCGGAGTGGGCACCGGGGAGCTGTTTTTT CAGSESGVGTGELFF
- TRBJ2-5 - 14 TRBV25-1 TGTGCCAGATCAGGGCAGGGGGGAAAAGAGACCCAGTACTTC CARSGQGGKETQYF
- TRBJ1-1 - 13 TRBV9 TGTGCCAGCAGCGCGGGGGGGAACACTGAAGCTTTCTTT CASSAGGNTEAFF
- TRBJ1-2 - 14 TRBV28 TGTGCCAGCAGTCTGGGGGGAATCAAGTGGGGCTACACCTTC CASSLGGIKWGYTF
- TRBJ2-3 - 15 TRBV7-2 TGTGCCAGCAGCTTAAGGGGACTCCGCACAGATACGCAGTATTTT CASSLRGLRTDTQYF
TRBD2 TRBJ2-3 - 15 TRBV27 TGTGCCAGCAGCCTCACCGTGACTAGCGGGGATACGCAGTATTTT CASSLTVTSGDTQYF
- TRBJ2-1 - 15 TRBV5-6 TGTGCCAGCAGCTTAGCGGGCAGCTCCTACAATGAGCAGTTCTTC CASSLAGSSYNEQFF
TRBD1 TRBJ2-4 - 13 TRBV5-4 TGTGCCAGCAGCAGTACAGGGGGGAACATTCAGTACTTC CASSSTGGNIQYF
- TRBJ2-7 - 17 TRBV5-1 TGCGCCAGCAGCTCCCCCGCCCGGGGGACGTCTGGGGGCGAGCAGTACTTC CASSSPARGTSGGEQYF
TRBD1 TRBJ2-2 few 15 TRBV5-1 TGCGCCAGCAGCATATCGACAGGGGGGACCGGGGAGCTGTTTTTT CASSISTGGTGELFF
TRBD2 TRBJ2-7 - 15 TRBV9 TGTGCCAGCAGCGTCGGGGCGGGAGGATCCTACGAGCAGTACTTC CASSVGAGGSYEQYF
TRBD2 TRBJ2-5 few 15 TRBV27 TGTGCCAGCAGTCCCATAGCGGGAGGGCGAGAGACCCAGTACTTC CASSPIAGGRETQYF
- TRBJ2-7 few 14 TRBV18 TGTGCCAGCTCATCGGGAGTTACAGTCGACGAGCAGTACTTC CASSSGVTVDEQYF
- TRBJ1-5 - 17 TRBV2 TGTGCCAGCAGTGGGTCCAGCGAGTCCCTTTTTAATCAGCCCCAGCATTTT CASSGSSESLFNQPQHF
- TRBJ2-2 - 16 TRBV11-2 TGTGCCAGCAGCTTAGCTCCGGACACGAACACCGGGGAGCTGTTTTTT CASSLAPDTNTGELFF
TRBD2 TRBJ2-5 - 18 TRBV7-8 TGTGCCACCAACAGACTAGCGGGAGGGCCACGGTTCCAAGAGACCCAGTACTTC CATNRLAGGPRFQETQYF
TRBD1 TRBJ2-7 - 15 TRBV6-5 TGTGCCAGCAGTTACGGGGACAGGGGGCCACGGGAGCAGTACTTC CASSYGDRGPREQYF
- TRBJ1-5 few 12 TRBV28 TGTGCCAGCACTTGGGGGGGTCAGCCCCAGCATTTT CASTWGGQPQHF
- TRBJ1-1 - 17 TRBV7-9 TGTTCCAGCAGCTTAGGGGGGGGGCTCGGCGGCGACACTGAAGCTTTCTTT CSSSLGGGLGGDTEAFF
- TRBJ1-6 - 13 TRBV10-2 TGCGCCACCCTCAGGGGATTGAATTCACCCCTCCACTTT CATLRGLNSPLHF
TRBD2 TRBJ2-1 - 15 TRBV29-1 TGCAGCGTTGATTCGGGACTAGCGCAATACAATGAGCAGTTCTTC CSVDSGLAQYNEQFF
- TRBJ2-5 few 15 TRBV18 TGTGCCAGCTCACCACGGCAGGGGACGGGAGAGACCCAGTACTTC CASSPRQGTGETQYF
- TRBJ2-1 - 13 TRBV2 TGTGCCAGCAGTGTGGTGGGAGGCAATGAGCAGTTCTTC CASSVVGGNEQFF
TRBD1 TRBJ2-2 - 15 TRBV10-3 TGTGCCATCAGTGAGTCGGGGACAGGGCCCGGGGAGCTGTTTTTT CAISESGTGPGELFF
- TRBJ1-5 few 15 TRBV19 TGTGCCAGTAGTATAGGTGGACACGGAAATCAGCCCCAGCATTTT CASSIGGHGNQPQHF
TRBD1 TRBJ2-2 - 15 TRBV11-2 TGTGCCAGCAGCTCGAGGACAGGGTTCACCGGGGAGCTGTTTTTT CASSSRTGFTGELFF
TRBD2 TRBJ2-1 - 15 TRBV5-1 TGCGCCAGCACCGCGACTAGCGGGAGATACAATGAGCAGTTCTTC CASTATSGRYNEQFF
- TRBJ1-3 - 15 TRBV5-1 TGCGCCAGCAGCTTGGACCCGAGCTCTGGAAACACCATATATTTT CASSLDPSSGNTIYF
- TRBJ1-1 - 14 TRBV16 TGTGCCAGCAGCCAAGATAGAAGGAGTGGTGAAGCTTTCTTT CASSQDRRSGEAFF
TRBD1 TRBJ1-2 - 14 TRBV25-1 TGTGCCAGCAGTTTGACAGGGCGAGGCTATGGCTACACCTTC CASSLTGRGYGYTF
- TRBJ2-1 - 11 TRBV10-2 TGCGCCAGCGGCCAATCAAATGAGCAGTTCTTC CASGQSNEQFF
TRBD2 TRBJ2-5 - 15 TRBV18 TGTGCCAGCTCCCCTGGACTAGCGGGAGCAGAGACCCAGTACTTC CASSPGLAGAETQYF
TRBD2 TRBJ2-1 - 15 TRBV10-1 TGCGCCAGCAGTCCTAGCGGGAGGGCAGGGAATGAGCAGTTCTTC CASSPSGRAGNEQFF
TRBD2 TRBJ2-7 - 11 TRBV20-1 TGCAGTGCTACAATAGCGGGAAAGAGGTACTTC CSATIAGKRYF
- TRBJ1-6 - 15 TRBV30 TGTGCCTGGAGCCGTAGAAGTGGACTCAATTCACCCCTCCACTTT CAWSRRSGLNSPLHF
- TRBJ2-3 - 14 TRBV15 TGTGCCACCAGCACCTCCCTGGGGGGAGATACGCAGTATTTT CATSTSLGGDTQYF
- TRBJ1-1 few 11 TRBV6-5 TGTGCCAGCAGACGGGACACTGAAGCTTTCTTT CASRRDTEAFF
TRBD2 TRBJ2-1 few 16 TRBV5-1 TGCGCCAGCAGCCTTCCGGGGGGGGCGGGATACAATGAGCAGTTCTTC CASSLPGGAGYNEQFF
- TRBJ1-2 - 14 TRBV5-4 TGTGCCAGCAGCCTACCTAGACAGTTCTATGGCTACACCTTC CASSLPRQFYGYTF
TRBD1 TRBJ2-3 - 15 TRBV5-4 TGTGCCAGCAGCTTGAAAGGGGGCGGCGCAGATACGCAGTATTTT CASSLKGGGADTQYF
- TRBJ1-2 once 15 TRBV13 TGTGCCAGCACTACCGGGGTAAGGCCTAACTATGGCTACACCTTC CASTTGVRPNYGYTF
- TRBJ1-6 - 15 TRBV5-1 TGCGCCAGCAGCTTGTCAGGAGAGGGTAATTCACCCCTCCACTTT CASSLSGEGNSPLHF
TRBD2 TRBJ2-1 few 14 TRBV5-6 TGTGCCAGCAGCCGAGGGATTAGCGGGCCCCGGAGGTTCTTC CASSRGISGPRRFF
TRBD1 TRBJ2-1 few 14 TRBV6-1 TGTGCCAGCAGTGATCCGACAGGGCGCAATGAGCAGTTCTTC CASSDPTGRNEQFF
TRBD2 TRBJ2-1 few 15 TRBV4-2 TGTGCCAGCAGCCTGTCTAGCGGGAGCTACAATGAGCAGTTCTTC CASSLSSGSYNEQFF